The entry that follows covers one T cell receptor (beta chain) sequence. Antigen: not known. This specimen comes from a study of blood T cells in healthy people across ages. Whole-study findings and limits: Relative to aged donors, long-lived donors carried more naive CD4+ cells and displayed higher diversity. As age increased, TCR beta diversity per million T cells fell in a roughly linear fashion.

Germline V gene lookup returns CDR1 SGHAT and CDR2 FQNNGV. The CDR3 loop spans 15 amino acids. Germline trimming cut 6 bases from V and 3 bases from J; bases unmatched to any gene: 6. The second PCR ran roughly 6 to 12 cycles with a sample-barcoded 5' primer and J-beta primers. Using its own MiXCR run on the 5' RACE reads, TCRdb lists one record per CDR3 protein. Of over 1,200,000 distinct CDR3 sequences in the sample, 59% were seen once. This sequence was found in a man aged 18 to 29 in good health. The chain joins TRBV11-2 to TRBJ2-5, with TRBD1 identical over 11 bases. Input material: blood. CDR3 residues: CASRLGTGGKETQYF. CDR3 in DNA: TGTGCCAGCAGACTTGGGACAGGGGGGAAAGAGACCCAGTACTTC.